A selection of T cell receptor beta chains follows, all from one sample in a study of beta chain features in type 1 diabetes. Measured with immunoSEQ multiplex PCR; TCRdb has only the in-frame clones, and not every one. The repertoire holds about 290,000 clones, with 8% as singletons. The source material was central memory CD4+ T cells from blood. The receptors were sampled from a woman aged 18-30 years in good health. CDR3s include the opening cysteine and the closing phenylalanine or tryptophan. The D gene is left open where the match is weak. Size is stated for part of the rows, as once, few or many counts, or as a class when the clone is expanded.

d_gene: TRBD1
v_gene: TRBV7-7
j_gene: TRBJ2-1
abundance: NA
CDR3aa: CASSRDRGYNEQFF
CDR3nt: TGTGCTAGCAGCCGGGACAGGGGATACAATGAGCAGTTCTTC

d_gene: NA
v_gene: TRBV6-6
j_gene: TRBJ1-1
abundance: few
CDR3aa: CASKRGDTEAFF
CDR3nt: TGTGCCAGCAAACGAGGGGACACTGAAGCTTTCTTT

d_gene: TRBD2
v_gene: TRBV5-1
j_gene: TRBJ2-2
abundance: NA
CDR3aa: CASSPRTSGRGNTGELFF
CDR3nt: TGCGCCAGCAGCCCACGGACTAGCGGGAGGGGAAACACCGGGGAGCTGTTTTTT

d_gene: NA
v_gene: TRBV4-2
j_gene: TRBJ2-7
abundance: few
CDR3aa: CASSQVLADLYEQYF
CDR3nt: TGTGCCAGCAGCCAAGTTCTCGCGGATCTCTACGAGCAGTACTTC

d_gene: TRBD1
v_gene: TRBV28
j_gene: TRBJ1-4
abundance: NA
CDR3aa: CASRKQGFGTNEKLFF
CDR3nt: TGTGCCAGCAGGAAACAGGGGTTCGGCACTAATGAAAAACTGTTTTTT

d_gene: TRBD2
v_gene: TRBV5-4
j_gene: TRBJ2-7
abundance: NA
CDR3aa: CASSQVGGPGAYEQYF
CDR3nt: TGTGCCAGCAGCCAAGTGGGAGGGCCGGGAGCCTACGAGCAGTACTTC

d_gene: TRBD1
v_gene: TRBV25-1
j_gene: TRBJ1-2
abundance: NA
CDR3aa: CASSAYGQVGGYTF
CDR3nt: TGTGCCAGCAGTGCCTATGGACAGGTCGGGGGCTACACCTTC

d_gene: NA
v_gene: TRBV2
j_gene: TRBJ1-1
abundance: many
CDR3aa: CASRGETNTEAFF
CDR3nt: TGTGCCAGCAGAGGGGAAACGAACACTGAAGCTTTCTTT

d_gene: NA
v_gene: TRBV5-1
j_gene: TRBJ1-5
abundance: few
CDR3aa: CASSLGVNQPQHF
CDR3nt: TGCGCCAGCAGCTTGGGGGTCAATCAGCCCCAGCATTTT

d_gene: NA
v_gene: TRBV7-2
j_gene: TRBJ2-3
abundance: NA
CDR3aa: CASSLRGAIDTQYF
CDR3nt: TGTGCCAGCAGCCTGAGAGGGGCGATAGATACGCAGTATTTT

d_gene: TRBD1
v_gene: TRBV2
j_gene: TRBJ2-7
abundance: few
CDR3aa: CASRDRGYEQYF
CDR3nt: TGTGCCAGCAGGGACAGGGGTTACGAGCAGTACTTC

d_gene: TRBD2
v_gene: TRBV19
j_gene: TRBJ2-1
abundance: few
CDR3aa: CASSMPAGVEQFF
CDR3nt: TGTGCCAGTAGTATGCCTGCGGGGGTTGAGCAGTTCTTC

d_gene: NA
v_gene: TRBV6-6
j_gene: TRBJ2-3
abundance: few
CDR3aa: CASSYSGGNTGDTQYF
CDR3nt: TGTGCCAGCAGTTACTCGGGCGGCAACACTGGAGATACGCAGTATTTT

d_gene: NA
v_gene: TRBV27
j_gene: TRBJ1-2
abundance: NA
CDR3aa: CASSFQYRDAGGYTF
CDR3nt: TGTGCCAGCAGTTTTCAGTATAGGGACGCGGGGGGCTACACCTTC

d_gene: NA
v_gene: TRBV7-9
j_gene: TRBJ1-4
abundance: few
CDR3aa: CASSSGRGGGNEKLFF
CDR3nt: TGTGCCAGCAGCTCGGGCAGGGGAGGCGGGAATGAAAAACTGTTTTTT

d_gene: TRBD2
v_gene: TRBV28
j_gene: TRBJ2-4
abundance: few
CDR3aa: CASSLPAGGVQYF
CDR3nt: TGTGCCAGCAGTTTACCAGCGGGAGGGGTTCAGTACTTC

d_gene: NA
v_gene: TRBV15
j_gene: TRBJ2-5
abundance: NA
CDR3aa: CATSTSIGTQYF
CDR3nt: TGTGCCACCAGCACCAGTATCGGGACCCAGTACTTC

d_gene: NA
v_gene: TRBV6-5
j_gene: TRBJ1-2
abundance: NA
CDR3aa: CASSGAAYGYTF
CDR3nt: TGTGCCAGCAGTGGGGCGGCTTATGGCTACACCTTC

d_gene: NA
v_gene: TRBV5-1
j_gene: TRBJ2-1
abundance: few
CDR3aa: CASSLGHRTSYNEQFF
CDR3nt: TGCGCCAGCAGCTTGGGGCACCGAACCTCCTACAATGAGCAGTTCTTC

d_gene: NA
v_gene: TRBV7-2
j_gene: TRBJ1-6
abundance: NA
CDR3aa: CASSSSHFMPNSPLHF
CDR3nt: TGTGCCAGCAGCTCCAGCCACTTCATGCCTAATTCACCCCTCCACTTT

d_gene: NA
v_gene: TRBV7-9
j_gene: TRBJ2-1
abundance: NA
CDR3aa: CASSSRGRRASSYNEQFF
CDR3nt: TGTGCCAGCAGCTCGCGGGGTCGGAGAGCGAGCTCCTACAATGAGCAGTTCTTC

d_gene: NA
v_gene: TRBV18
j_gene: TRBJ1-5
abundance: NA
CDR3aa: CASSLQYSTQPQHF
CDR3nt: TGTGCCAGCTCACTCCAGTATTCCACCCAGCCCCAGCATTTT

d_gene: TRBD2
v_gene: TRBV9
j_gene: TRBJ2-1
abundance: few
CDR3aa: CASSDLLAGYNEQFF
CDR3nt: TGTGCCAGCAGCGACCTCCTAGCGGGATACAATGAGCAGTTCTTC

d_gene: NA
v_gene: TRBV19
j_gene: TRBJ1-4
abundance: NA
CDR3aa: CASKKGQPSTNEKLFF
CDR3nt: TGTGCCAGTAAAAAGGGGCAGCCATCAACTAATGAAAAACTGTTTTTT

d_gene: TRBD1
v_gene: TRBV5-4
j_gene: TRBJ1-6
abundance: NA
CDR3aa: CASSYKRGQGGNSPLHF
CDR3nt: TGTGCCAGCAGCTACAAGCGGGGGCAGGGGGGAAATTCACCCCTCCACTTT

d_gene: NA
v_gene: TRBV1
j_gene: TRBJ1-1
abundance: NA
CDR3aa: CTSSHPREGRSKNTEAFF
CDR3nt: TGCACCAGCAGCCACCCTAGGGAGGGGCGATCAAAGAACACTGAAGCTTTCTTT

d_gene: NA
v_gene: TRBV7-6
j_gene: TRBJ2-3
abundance: few
CDR3aa: CASSLTPGVDTDTQYF
CDR3nt: TGTGCCAGCAGCTTAACCCCAGGGGTGGACACAGATACGCAGTATTTT

d_gene: NA
v_gene: TRBV4-1
j_gene: TRBJ1-2
abundance: many
CDR3aa: CASSQVGNNYGYTF
CDR3nt: TGCGCCAGCAGCCAAGTGGGCAACAACTATGGCTACACCTTC

d_gene: TRBD2
v_gene: TRBV7-3
j_gene: TRBJ2-3
abundance: few
CDR3aa: CASSSGLAGGTDTQYF
CDR3nt: TGTGCCAGCAGCTCCGGACTAGCGGGAGGAACAGATACGCAGTATTTT

d_gene: TRBD2
v_gene: TRBV15
j_gene: TRBJ2-1
abundance: many
CDR3aa: CATSGGTSGYNEQFF
CDR3nt: TGTGCCACCAGCGGCGGGACTAGCGGCTACAATGAGCAGTTCTTC

d_gene: NA
v_gene: TRBV4-3
j_gene: TRBJ2-3
abundance: NA
CDR3aa: CASSRRLVASTDTQYF
CDR3nt: TGCGCCAGCAGCCGCAGACTAGTCGCTAGCACAGATACGCAGTATTTT

d_gene: TRBD1
v_gene: TRBV4-2
j_gene: TRBJ1-2
abundance: many
CDR3aa: CASSQDYGTGDGYTF
CDR3nt: TGTGCCAGCAGCCAAGATTACGGGACAGGGGATGGCTACACCTTC

d_gene: NA
v_gene: TRBV7-2
j_gene: TRBJ1-1
abundance: many
CDR3aa: CASSLRDSYAFF
CDR3nt: TGTGCCAGCAGCTTGCGGGACTCCTACGCTTTCTTT

d_gene: NA
v_gene: TRBV10-3
j_gene: TRBJ1-1
abundance: NA
CDR3aa: CAISDQQNTEAFF
CDR3nt: TGTGCCATCAGTGATCAGCAGAACACTGAAGCTTTCTTT

d_gene: NA
v_gene: TRBV15
j_gene: TRBJ2-1
abundance: NA
CDR3aa: CATSTWVSYNEQFF
CDR3nt: TGTGCCACCAGCACATGGGTATCCTACAATGAGCAGTTCTTC

d_gene: TRBD1
v_gene: TRBV7-9
j_gene: TRBJ1-1
abundance: few
CDR3aa: CASSLSEGDREPAFF
CDR3nt: TGTGCCAGCAGCTTATCAGAGGGTGACAGGGAGCCGGCTTTCTTT

d_gene: NA
v_gene: TRBV6-6
j_gene: TRBJ2-3
abundance: few
CDR3aa: CASSYFRGGGTDTQYF
CDR3nt: TGTGCCAGCAGTTACTTCCGCGGGGGCGGCACAGATACGCAGTATTTT

d_gene: NA
v_gene: TRBV7-2
j_gene: TRBJ1-2
abundance: few
CDR3aa: CASSEAGTPNYGYTF
CDR3nt: TGTGCCAGCAGCGAAGCCGGGACTCCTAACTATGGCTACACCTTC

d_gene: NA
v_gene: TRBV28
j_gene: TRBJ1-3
abundance: many
CDR3aa: CASSLESGNTIYF
CDR3nt: TGTGCCAGCAGTCTAGAATCTGGAAACACCATATATTTT

d_gene: TRBD1
v_gene: TRBV29-1
j_gene: TRBJ1-4
abundance: few
CDR3aa: CSAMGQGDEKLFF
CDR3nt: TGCAGCGCTATGGGGCAGGGGGATGAAAAACTGTTTTTT

d_gene: TRBD2
v_gene: TRBV18
j_gene: TRBJ2-1
abundance: few
CDR3aa: CASSPASGASSYNEQFF
CDR3nt: TGTGCCAGCTCACCGGCTAGCGGGGCGAGCTCCTACAATGAGCAGTTCTTC

d_gene: NA
v_gene: TRBV29-1
j_gene: TRBJ2-3
abundance: many
CDR3aa: CSVGHTDTQYF
CDR3nt: TGCAGCGTTGGCCACACAGATACGCAGTATTTT

d_gene: TRBD2
v_gene: TRBV19
j_gene: TRBJ2-3
abundance: NA
CDR3aa: CASSRRAGGLRSTDTQYF
CDR3nt: TGTGCCAGTAGTAGGCGAGCGGGAGGGTTGCGGAGCACAGATACGCAGTATTTT

d_gene: NA
v_gene: TRBV5-6
j_gene: TRBJ1-1
abundance: few
CDR3aa: CASSSTRGARLNTEAFF
CDR3nt: TGTGCCAGCAGCTCAACGAGGGGGGCCAGACTGAACACTGAAGCTTTCTTT

d_gene: TRBD2
v_gene: TRBV27
j_gene: TRBJ2-5
abundance: NA
CDR3aa: CASSFRVSRGRGETQYF
CDR3nt: TGTGCCAGCAGTTTTCGCGTTAGTCGCGGGAGGGGTGAGACCCAGTACTTC

d_gene: TRBD2
v_gene: TRBV7-8
j_gene: TRBJ2-1
abundance: few
CDR3aa: CASTQGPSGSHGEQFF
CDR3nt: TGTGCCAGCACCCAGGGGCCTAGCGGGAGCCATGGTGAGCAGTTCTTC

d_gene: NA
v_gene: TRBV5-1
j_gene: TRBJ1-1
abundance: NA
CDR3aa: CASSLDGSTEAFF
CDR3nt: TGCGCCAGCAGCTTGGACGGGTCCACTGAAGCTTTCTTT

d_gene: NA
v_gene: TRBV7-9
j_gene: TRBJ1-3
abundance: many
CDR3aa: CASSITGNTIYF
CDR3nt: TGTGCCAGCAGCATAACCGGAAACACCATATATTTT

d_gene: NA
v_gene: TRBV7-6
j_gene: TRBJ1-1
abundance: NA
CDR3aa: CASSLERGRAFF
CDR3nt: TGTGCCAGCAGCTTGGAACGGGGGAGAGCTTTCTTT

d_gene: TRBD1
v_gene: TRBV19
j_gene: TRBJ2-3
abundance: NA
CDR3aa: CASSADRRSTDTQYF
CDR3nt: TGTGCCAGCTCGGCGGACAGGAGGAGCACAGATACGCAGTATTTT

d_gene: NA
v_gene: TRBV14
j_gene: TRBJ1-5
abundance: many
CDR3aa: CASSQGGRGAQPQHF
CDR3nt: TGTGCCAGCAGCCAAGGCGGGCGGGGAGCTCAGCCCCAGCATTTT